This T cell receptor beta chain derives from a study of blood T cell repertoires in COVID-19. Trimming cost V 6 bases and J 7 bases, with 12 bases left between them. From germline, CDR1 is SNHLY and CDR2 FYNNEI. The CDR3 sequence is 13 residues long. In the authors' methods: Estimation of nucleated cell counts relied on the amplification of reference gene primers. Assay used: immunoSEQ multiplex PCR; TCRdb lists only in-frame clones, some missing. Clonal size and the V and J genes are those of that table, whereas D and trimming came from the DNA. Of approximately 140,000 clones in the sample, about 86% were seen once. This clone was counted once. Participants were aged about 18 to 100 years from approximately 23 US areas.

The chain couples TRBV2 to TRBJ1-4; D is unresolved. Sequencing used PBMCs or T cells enriched from blood (not recorded which). The sequence was collected from a woman in her forties or fifties who had recovered from COVID-19. The CDR3 region has the DNA TGTGCCAGCAGCGGGGTTGAGGGTGAAAAACTGTTTTTT. Translated: CASSGVEGEKLFF. The complete variable domain, with remaining parts taken from reference TRBV2 and TRBJ1-4, reads EPEVTQTPSHQVTQMGQEVILRCVPISNHLYFYWYRQILGQKVEFLVSFYNNEISEKSEIFDDQFSVERPDGSNFTLKIRSTKLEDSAMYFCASSGVEGEKLFFGSGTQLSVL.